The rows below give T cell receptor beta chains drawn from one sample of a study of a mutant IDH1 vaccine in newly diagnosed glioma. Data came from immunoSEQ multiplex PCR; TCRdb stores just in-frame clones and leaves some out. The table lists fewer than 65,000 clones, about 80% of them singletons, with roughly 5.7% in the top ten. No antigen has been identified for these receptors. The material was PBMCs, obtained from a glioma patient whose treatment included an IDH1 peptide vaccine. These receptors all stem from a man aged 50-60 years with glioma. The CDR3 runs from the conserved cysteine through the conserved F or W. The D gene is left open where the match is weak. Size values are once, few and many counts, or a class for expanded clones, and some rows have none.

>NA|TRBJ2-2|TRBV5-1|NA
TGCGCCAGCAGCTTGGGAGGAGGGAGGACCGGGGAGCTGTTTTTT
CASSLGGGRTGELFF
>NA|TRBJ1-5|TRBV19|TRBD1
TGTGCCAGTAGGACGGGACAGGGAAGTCAGCCCCAGCATTTT
CASRTGQGSQPQHF
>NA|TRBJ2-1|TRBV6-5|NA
TGTGCCAGCAGTATTTCAGCGGGCCACAATGAGCAGTTCTTC
CASSISAGHNEQFF
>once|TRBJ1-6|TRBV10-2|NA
TGCGCCAGCAGTGAGTCTACTCGAAGCTCCTATAATTCACCCCTCCACTTT
CASSESTRSSYNSPLHF
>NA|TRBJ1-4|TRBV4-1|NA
TGCGCCAGCAGCCACCTACAGGACGGGGAAAAACTGTTTTTT
CASSHLQDGEKLFF
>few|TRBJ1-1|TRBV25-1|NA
TGTGCCAGCAGTGAGGAGGGCGCAGCTTTCTTT
CASSEEGAAFF
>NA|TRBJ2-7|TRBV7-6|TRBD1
TGTGCCAGCAGCCAGGACAGGGAAGGCGAGCAGTACTTC
CASSQDREGEQYF
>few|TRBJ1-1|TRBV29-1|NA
TGCAGCGTTTGGGTGCCACTCATGAACACTGAAGCTTTCTTT
CSVWVPLMNTEAFF
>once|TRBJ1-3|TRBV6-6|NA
TGTGCCAGCAGCCAAAACACCATATATTTT
CASSQNTIYF
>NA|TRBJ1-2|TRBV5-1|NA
TGCGCCAGCAGCCCGGACGCGGAGTACTATGGCTACACCTTC
CASSPDAEYYGYTF
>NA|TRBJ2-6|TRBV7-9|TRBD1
TGTGCCAGCAGCTTAGCCGAGGGGGCGCTTCGTGGGGCCAACGTCCTGACTTTC
CASSLAEGALRGANVLTF
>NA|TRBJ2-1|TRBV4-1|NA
TGCGCCAGCAGCCTAAAGGATGGACAGCTCAATGAGCAGTTCTTC
CASSLKDGQLNEQFF
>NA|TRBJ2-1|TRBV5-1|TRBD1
TGCGCCAGCAGAGAAACAGGGGGTGAGCAGTTCTTC
CASRETGGEQFF
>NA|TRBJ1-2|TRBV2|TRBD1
TGTGCCAGCAGTGCGGGGACAGGGGGCCCCTATGGCTACACCTTC
CASSAGTGGPYGYTF
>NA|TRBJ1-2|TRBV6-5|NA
TGTGCCAGCAGAAGATTCAGGGATGGCTACACCTTC
CASRRFRDGYTF
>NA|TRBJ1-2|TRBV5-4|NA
TGTGCCAGCAAGTCAGGCGACTATGGCTACACCTTC
CASKSGDYGYTF
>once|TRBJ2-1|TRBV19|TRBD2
TGTGCCAGTAGTATAGTAGGGAGACTAGCGGGGGACAATGAGCAGTTCTTC
CASSIVGRLAGDNEQFF
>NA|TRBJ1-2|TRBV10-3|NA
TGTGCCATCAGTGAGACTGGTGGAGGGGCGCTTCCCGAGGGCTACACCTTC
CAISETGGGALPEGYTF
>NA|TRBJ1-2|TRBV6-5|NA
TGTGCCAGCAGTTATGCGCAGGGGTATGGCTACACCTTC
CASSYAQGYGYTF
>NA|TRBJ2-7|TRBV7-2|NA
TGTGCCAGCAGCGAGCGGTACAACAGGTTCTACGAGCAGTACTTC
CASSERYNRFYEQYF
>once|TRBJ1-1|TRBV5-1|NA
TGCGCCAGCAAGAGTATCGAGGGGTTGAACACTGAAGCTTTCTTT
CASKSIEGLNTEAFF
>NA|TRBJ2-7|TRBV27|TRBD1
TGTGCCAGCAGTTTAGGGACAGGGGGGTTCTACGAGCAGTACTTC
CASSLGTGGFYEQYF
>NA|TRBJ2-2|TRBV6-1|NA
TGTGCCAGCAGTGAGTCGACAGTCGGCTGGTCGGACACCGGGGAGCTGTTTTTT
CASSESTVGWSDTGELFF
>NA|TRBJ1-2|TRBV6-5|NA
TGTGCCAGCAGTTACACCCAACAGGGTACTTATGGCTACACCTTC
CASSYTQQGTYGYTF
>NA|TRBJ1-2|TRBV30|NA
TGTGCCTGGAGCCACTATGGCTACACCTTC
CAWSHYGYTF
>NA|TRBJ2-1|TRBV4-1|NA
TGCGCCAGCAGTCAGGGAGAAGTGTCCTACAATGAGCAGTTCTTC
CASSQGEVSYNEQFF
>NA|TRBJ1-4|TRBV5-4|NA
TGTGCCAGCAGCCCGGGGGGGGAAAAAACGGAAACCACCCCGTTTGAAAAACTGTTTTTT
CASSPGGEKTETTPFEKLFF
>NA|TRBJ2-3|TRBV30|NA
TGTGCCTGGGGGACAGATACGCAGTATTTT
CAWGTDTQYF
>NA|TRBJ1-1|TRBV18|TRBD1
TGTGCCAGCTCGTTCCTTACAGGGGGCACTGAAGCTTTCTTT
CASSFLTGGTEAFF
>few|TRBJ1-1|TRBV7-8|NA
TGTGCCAGCAGTCTCCGAGGGCGGTCTGACACTGAAGCTTTCTTT
CASSLRGRSDTEAFF
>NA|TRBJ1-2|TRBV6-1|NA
TGTGCTTCTTTATTAGAGGGCTACACCTTC
CASLLEGYTF
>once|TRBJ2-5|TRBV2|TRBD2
TGTGCCAGCACCCAAGGGGCGGGAGGGAGGACGGAGACCCAGTACTTC
CASTQGAGGRTETQYF
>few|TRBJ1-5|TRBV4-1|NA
TGCGCCAGCAGCCAAGTCTTAGGTAGCAATCAGCCCCAGCATTTT
CASSQVLGSNQPQHF
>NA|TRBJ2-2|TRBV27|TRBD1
TGTGCCAGCAGACCCGGGACAGCGAACACCGGGGAGCTGTTTTTT
CASRPGTANTGELFF
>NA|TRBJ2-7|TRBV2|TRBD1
TGTGCCAGCAGTGAGACAGGGTATTCATCTGAGCAGTACTTC
CASSETGYSSEQYF
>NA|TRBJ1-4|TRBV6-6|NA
TGTGCCAGCAGTGGCTCCCCAGCGCGGAATGAAAAACTGTTTTTT
CASSGSPARNEKLFF
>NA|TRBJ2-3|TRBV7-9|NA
TGTGCCAGCAGCTCTCAGGTATTCACAGATACGCAGTATTTT
CASSSQVFTDTQYF
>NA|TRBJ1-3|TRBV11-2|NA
TGTGCCAGTCGGAGGGCATCGTCTGGAAACACCATATATTTT
CASRRASSGNTIYF
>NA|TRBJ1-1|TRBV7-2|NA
TGTGCCAGCAGCCCGCCCGGAAGGAACACTGAAGCTTTCTTT
CASSPPGRNTEAFF
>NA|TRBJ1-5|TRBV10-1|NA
TGCGCCAGCAGACCCAGGGTACAGACGAATCAGCCCCAGCATTTT
CASRPRVQTNQPQHF
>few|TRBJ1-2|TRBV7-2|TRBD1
TGTGCCAGCAGCTTAGGTGCCGGGACAGGGATTGGCTACACCTTC
CASSLGAGTGIGYTF
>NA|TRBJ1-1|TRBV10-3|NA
TGTGCCATCAGTGAGCCCCGGACACCCATGAACACTGAAGCTTTCTTT
CAISEPRTPMNTEAFF
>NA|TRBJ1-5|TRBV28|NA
TGTGCCAGCAGTTTTGTTAACAACTGGCAGCTCCAGCATTTT
CASSFVNNWQLQHF
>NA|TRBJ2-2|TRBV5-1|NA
TGCGCCAGCAGCGCCGAGGTGGGCACCGGGGAGCTGTTTTTT
CASSAEVGTGELFF
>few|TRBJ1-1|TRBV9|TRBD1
TGTGCCAGCAGCGCCATCACAGGGGACACTGAAGCTTTCTTT
CASSAITGDTEAFF
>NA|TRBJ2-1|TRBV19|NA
TGTGCCAGTAGTATAGCCCCCAGGTCAGGTGAGCAGTTCTTC
CASSIAPRSGEQFF
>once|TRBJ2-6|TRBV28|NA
TGTGCCAGCAGCTCACAGGGGGGGTATGGGGCCAACGTCCTGACTTTC
CASSSQGGYGANVLTF
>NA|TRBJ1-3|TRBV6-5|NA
TGTGCCAGCAGTCGCGGGCGAGGAAACGCCATATATTTT
CASSRGRGNAIYF
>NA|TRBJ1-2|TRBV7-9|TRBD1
TGTGCCAGCAGCTTAGTAGGGCAGGGGGCGGCTGGCTACACCTTC
CASSLVGQGAAGYTF
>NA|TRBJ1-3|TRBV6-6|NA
TGTGCCAGCAGTTACTCGCCGCATTCTGGAAACACCATATATTTT
CASSYSPHSGNTIYF